What follows is one T cell receptor beta chain and its context. Its specificity is not known. The sample comes from a study of a mutant IDH1 vaccine in newly diagnosed glioma. Sequencing was performed with immunoSEQ multiplex PCR; in TCRdb, only in-frame clones are kept and a portion is missing. Of 40,000 to 50,000 clones detected, roughly 82% appear once; the ten largest clones hold 18%. The time point: week 47, end of study. One vaccine dose held 300 ug of mutant IDH1 20-mer peptide and came with topical imiquimod. The receptor's source is a man aged 18 to 35 with glioma. Some clones in this sample may be carry-over from other donors' samples. Here the sequenced sample was PBMCs, taken from a glioma patient whose treatment included an IDH1 peptide vaccine.

The CDR3: CASSAQYFPYEQYF. The DNA for the CDR3 is TGTGCCAGCAGCGCACAGTATTTTCCCTACGAGCAGTACTTC. The chain employs TRBV7-9 and TRBJ2-7, with D hard to call. This CDR3 has 14 residues. CDR1 and CDR2 (germline): SEHNR, FQNEAQ (reference sequence). V was shortened by 5 bases and J by 2 bases, with 13 bases between the two germline ends. The variable domain in full, with the rest retrieved from reference TRBV7-9 and TRBJ2-7, is DTGVSQNPRHKITKRGQNVTFRCDPISEHNRLYWYRQTLGQGPEFLTYFQNEAQLEKSRLLSDRFSAERPKGSFSTLEIQRTEQGDSAMYLCASSAQYFPYEQYFGPGTRLTVT.